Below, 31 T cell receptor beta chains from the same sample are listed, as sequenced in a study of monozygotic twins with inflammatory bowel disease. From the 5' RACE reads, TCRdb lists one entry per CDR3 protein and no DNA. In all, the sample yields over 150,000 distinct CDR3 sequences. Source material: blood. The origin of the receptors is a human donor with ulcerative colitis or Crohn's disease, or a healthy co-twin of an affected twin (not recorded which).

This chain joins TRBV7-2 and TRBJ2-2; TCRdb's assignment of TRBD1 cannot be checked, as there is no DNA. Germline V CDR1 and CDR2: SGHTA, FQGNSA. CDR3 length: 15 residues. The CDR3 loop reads CASSPGTMNTGELFF.

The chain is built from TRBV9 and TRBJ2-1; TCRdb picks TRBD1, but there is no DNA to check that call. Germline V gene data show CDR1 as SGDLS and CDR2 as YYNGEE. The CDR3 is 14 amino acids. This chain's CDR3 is CASSVTPGGYEQFF.

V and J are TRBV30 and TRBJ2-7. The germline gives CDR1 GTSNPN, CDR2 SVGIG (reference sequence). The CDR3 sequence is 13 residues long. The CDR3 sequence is CAWSPGGVYEQYF.

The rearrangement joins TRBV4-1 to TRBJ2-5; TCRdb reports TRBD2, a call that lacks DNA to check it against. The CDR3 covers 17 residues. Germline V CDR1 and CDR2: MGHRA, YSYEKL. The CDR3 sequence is CASSQEGGTSAEETQYF.

The CDR3 sequence is CASSEYPTYEQYF. This chain joins TRBV25-1 and TRBJ2-7. The length of the CDR3 is 13 residues. The germline CDR1 and CDR2 sequences are MGHDK and SYGVNS.

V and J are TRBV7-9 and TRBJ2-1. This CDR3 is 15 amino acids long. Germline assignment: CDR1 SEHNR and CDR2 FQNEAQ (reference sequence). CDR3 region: CARSSDKSSYNEQFF.

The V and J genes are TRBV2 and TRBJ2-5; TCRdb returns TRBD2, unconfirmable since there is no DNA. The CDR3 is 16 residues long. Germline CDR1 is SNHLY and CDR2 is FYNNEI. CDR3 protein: CASRDYAGAPQETQYF.

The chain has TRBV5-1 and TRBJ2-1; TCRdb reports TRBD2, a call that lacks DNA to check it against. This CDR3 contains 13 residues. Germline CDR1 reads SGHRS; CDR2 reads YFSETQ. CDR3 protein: CASRSGRKDEQFF.

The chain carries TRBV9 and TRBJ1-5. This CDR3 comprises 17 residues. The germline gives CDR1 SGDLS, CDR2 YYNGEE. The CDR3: CASSVDCFGRDDQPQHF.

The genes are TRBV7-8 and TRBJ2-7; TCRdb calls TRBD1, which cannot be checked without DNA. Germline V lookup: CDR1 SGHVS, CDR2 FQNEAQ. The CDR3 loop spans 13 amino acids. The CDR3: CASSLLQDYEQYF.

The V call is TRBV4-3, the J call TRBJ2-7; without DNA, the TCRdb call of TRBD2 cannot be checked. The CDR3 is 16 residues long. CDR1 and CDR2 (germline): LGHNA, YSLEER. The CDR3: CASSQEQGEGGDEQYF.

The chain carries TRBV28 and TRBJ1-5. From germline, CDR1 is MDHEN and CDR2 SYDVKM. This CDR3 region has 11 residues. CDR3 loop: CASHSDQPQHF.

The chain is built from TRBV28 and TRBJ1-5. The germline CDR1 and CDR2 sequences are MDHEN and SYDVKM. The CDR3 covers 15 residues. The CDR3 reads CASSSPGGPQQPQHF.

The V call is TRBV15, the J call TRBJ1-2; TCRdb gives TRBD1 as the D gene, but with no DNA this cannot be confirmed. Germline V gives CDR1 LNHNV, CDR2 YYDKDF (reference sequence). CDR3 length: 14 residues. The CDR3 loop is CATSPRAGGYGYTF.

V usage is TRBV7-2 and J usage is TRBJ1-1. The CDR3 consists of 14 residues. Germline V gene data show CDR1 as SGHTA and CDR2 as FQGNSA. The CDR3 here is CASSLGLRDTEAFF.

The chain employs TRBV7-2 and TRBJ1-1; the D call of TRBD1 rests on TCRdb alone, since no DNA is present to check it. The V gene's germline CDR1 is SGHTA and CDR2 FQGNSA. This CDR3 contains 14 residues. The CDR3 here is CASSLEGRGTGAFF.

The CDR3 is CASSAWDRGTGELFF. J is TRBJ2-2 and V is TRBV7-8; TCRdb gives TRBD1 as the D gene, but with no DNA this cannot be confirmed. Germline V CDR1 and CDR2: SGHVS, FQNEAQ. The CDR3 loop spans 15 amino acids.

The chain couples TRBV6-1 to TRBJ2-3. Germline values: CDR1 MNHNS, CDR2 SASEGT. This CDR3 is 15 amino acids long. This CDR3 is CASENRWGGSDTQYF.

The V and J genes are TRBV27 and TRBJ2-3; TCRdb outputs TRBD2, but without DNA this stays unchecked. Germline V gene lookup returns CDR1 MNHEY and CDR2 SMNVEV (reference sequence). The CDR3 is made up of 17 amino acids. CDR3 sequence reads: CASSLWKAGAPTDTQYF.

CDR3 residues: CASSPERQDNSPLHF. V is TRBV3-1 and J is TRBJ1-6; lacking DNA, the TRBD1 call made by TCRdb goes unchecked. The V gene's germline CDR1 is LGHDT and CDR2 YNNKEL (reference sequence). CDR3 size: 15 residues.

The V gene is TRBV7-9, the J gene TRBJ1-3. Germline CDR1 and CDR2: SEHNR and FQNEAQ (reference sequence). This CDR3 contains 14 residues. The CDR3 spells CASSLGEEKNTIYF.

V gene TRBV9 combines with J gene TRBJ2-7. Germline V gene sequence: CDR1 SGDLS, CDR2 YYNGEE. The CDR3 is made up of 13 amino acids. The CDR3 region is CASSPNAGYEQYF.

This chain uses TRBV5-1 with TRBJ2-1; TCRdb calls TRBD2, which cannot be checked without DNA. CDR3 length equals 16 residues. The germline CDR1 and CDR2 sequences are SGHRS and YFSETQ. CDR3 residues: CASSFPLAGGHNEQFF.

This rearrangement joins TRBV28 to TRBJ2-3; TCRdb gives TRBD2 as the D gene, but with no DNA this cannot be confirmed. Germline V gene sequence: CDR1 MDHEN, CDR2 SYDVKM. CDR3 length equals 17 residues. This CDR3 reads CASSPRLAGGPVDTQYF.

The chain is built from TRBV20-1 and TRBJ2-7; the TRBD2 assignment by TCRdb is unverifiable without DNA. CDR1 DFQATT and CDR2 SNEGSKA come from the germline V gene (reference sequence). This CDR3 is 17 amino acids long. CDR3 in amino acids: CSARDFVGSGSSYEQYF.

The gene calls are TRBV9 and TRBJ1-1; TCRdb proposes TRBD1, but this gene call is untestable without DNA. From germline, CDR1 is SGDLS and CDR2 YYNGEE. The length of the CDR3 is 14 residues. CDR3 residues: CASSIGTGGTEAFF.

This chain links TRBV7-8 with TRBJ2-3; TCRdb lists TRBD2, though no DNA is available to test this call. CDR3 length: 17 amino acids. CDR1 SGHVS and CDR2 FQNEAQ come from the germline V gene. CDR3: CASSLVASGRGGDTQYF.

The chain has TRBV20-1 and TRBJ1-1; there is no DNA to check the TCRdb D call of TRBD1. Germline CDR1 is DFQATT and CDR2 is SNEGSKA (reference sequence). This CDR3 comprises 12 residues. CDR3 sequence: CSARNRVTEAFF.

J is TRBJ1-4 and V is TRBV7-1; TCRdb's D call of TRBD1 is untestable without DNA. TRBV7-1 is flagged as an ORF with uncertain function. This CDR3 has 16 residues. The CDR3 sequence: CASSSLNRDANEKLFF.

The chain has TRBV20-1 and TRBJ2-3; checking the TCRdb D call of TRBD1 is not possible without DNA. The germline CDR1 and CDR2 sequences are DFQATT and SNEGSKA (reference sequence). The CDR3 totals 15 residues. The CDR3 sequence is CSARPFRGSTDTQYF.

Here the CDR3 reads CSVDLEETGEDGYTF. This chain connects TRBV29-1 to TRBJ1-2; TCRdb's D call of TRBD1 is untestable without DNA. Looked up from germline, CDR1 is SQVTM and CDR2 is ANQGSEA. The CDR3 has 15 amino acids.